One sample yielded the 4 T cell receptor beta chains listed below, sequenced in a study of cytomegalovirus exposure and HLA in healthy donors. Researchers ran the PCR with 60 Vbeta and 13 Jbeta primers. The table came from immunoSEQ multiplex PCR; TCRdb's copy has only in-frame clones and leaves some out. The data contain more than 85,000 clones, 75% to 85% of them singletons. Specimen: PBMCs. Receptor source: a man between 18 and 35 years old in good health and CMV-seronegative.

The V and J genes are TRBV28 and TRBJ1-1; 9 bases are shared with TRBD1. The length of the CDR3 is 15 residues. The germline V gene encodes CDR1 MDHEN and CDR2 SYDVKM. The J segment lost 0 bases and the V segment lost 6 bases, leaving 5 bases of the junction unmatched. The CDR3 DNA is TGTGCCAGCAGGGGGACAGGGAATCTGAACACTGAAGCTTTCTTT. Translated: CASRGTGNLNTEAFF.

CDR3 sequence reads: CASSQAGTLRGNIQYF. The CDR3 DNA is TGTGCCAGCAGCCAAGCGGGGACCCTCAGGGGGAACATTCAGTACTTC. The rearrangement joins TRBV14 to TRBJ2-4; TRBD1 matches 7 bases. With V trimmed by 1 base and J by 7 bases, 10 bases remained unmatched. Germline lookup yields CDR1 SGHDN and CDR2 FVKESK. There are 16 residues in the CDR3.

The chain combines TRBV6-1 with TRBJ1-5; D not resolved. The V end lost 3 bases, the J end lost 0 bases, and 9 bases lay between the germline ends. In germline, CDR1 is MNHNS, CDR2 SASEGT. The CDR3 totals 15 residues. The CDR3 region is CASSDNPYSNQPQHF. The CDR3 DNA follows: TGTGCCAGCAGTGATAATCCGTATAGCAATCAGCCCCAGCATTTT.

The chain combines TRBV21-1 with TRBJ1-2; the D call TRBD1 from the table was never checked on the DNA. TRBV21-1 is an annotated pseudogene. CDR3 size: 15 residues. CDR3 amino acids: CASSKSRGQGYGYTF. CDR3 nucleotide sequence: TGTGCCAGCAGCAAATCCAGGGGGCAGGGCTATGGCTACACCTTC.